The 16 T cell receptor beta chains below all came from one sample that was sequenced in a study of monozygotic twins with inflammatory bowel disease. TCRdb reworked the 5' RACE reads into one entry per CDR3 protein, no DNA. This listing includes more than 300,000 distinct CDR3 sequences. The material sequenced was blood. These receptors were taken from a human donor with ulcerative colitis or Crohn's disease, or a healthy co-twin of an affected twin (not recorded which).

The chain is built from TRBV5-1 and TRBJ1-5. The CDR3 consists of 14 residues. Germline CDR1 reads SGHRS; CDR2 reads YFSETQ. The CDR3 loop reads CASSLRGGNQPQHF. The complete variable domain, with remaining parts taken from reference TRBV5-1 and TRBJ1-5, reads KAGVTQTPRYLIKTRGQQVTLSCSPISGHRSVSWYQQTPGQGLQFLFEYFSETQRNKGNFPGRFSGRQFSNSRSEMNVSTLELGDSALYLCASSLRGGNQPQHFGDGTRLSIL.

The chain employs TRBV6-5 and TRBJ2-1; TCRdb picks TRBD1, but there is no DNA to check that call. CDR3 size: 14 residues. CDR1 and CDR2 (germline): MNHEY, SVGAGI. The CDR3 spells CASSLSPWAGALFF.

CDR3 loop: CASSQGTGVSYEQYF. This chain connects TRBV4-3 to TRBJ2-7; TCRdb's D gene call, TRBD1, goes unchecked for lack of DNA. Germline V lookup: CDR1 LGHNA, CDR2 YSLEER. CDR3 size: 15 residues.

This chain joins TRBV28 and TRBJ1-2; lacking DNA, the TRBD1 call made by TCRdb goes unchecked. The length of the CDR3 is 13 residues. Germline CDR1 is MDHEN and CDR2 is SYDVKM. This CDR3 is CALEGGQGGGYTF.

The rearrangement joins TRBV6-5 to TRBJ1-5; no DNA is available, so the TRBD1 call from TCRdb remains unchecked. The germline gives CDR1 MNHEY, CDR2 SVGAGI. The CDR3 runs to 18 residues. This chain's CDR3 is CASSLPFDRDGVNQPQHF.

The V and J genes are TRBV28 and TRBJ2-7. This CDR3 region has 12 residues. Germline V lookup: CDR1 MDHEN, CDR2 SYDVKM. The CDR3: CASSSNHMEQYF.

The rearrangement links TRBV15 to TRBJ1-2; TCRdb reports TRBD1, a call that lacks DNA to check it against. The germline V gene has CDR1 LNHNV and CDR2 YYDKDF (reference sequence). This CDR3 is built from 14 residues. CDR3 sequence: CATSRDRGSYGYTF.

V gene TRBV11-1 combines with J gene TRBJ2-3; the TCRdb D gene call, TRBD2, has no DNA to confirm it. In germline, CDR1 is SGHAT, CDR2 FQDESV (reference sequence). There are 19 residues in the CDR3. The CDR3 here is CASSIATSGKYWGTDTQYF.

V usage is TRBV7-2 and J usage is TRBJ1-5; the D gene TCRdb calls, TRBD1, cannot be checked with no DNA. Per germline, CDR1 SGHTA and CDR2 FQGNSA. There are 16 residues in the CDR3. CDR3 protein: CASSPRGGGSNQPQHF.

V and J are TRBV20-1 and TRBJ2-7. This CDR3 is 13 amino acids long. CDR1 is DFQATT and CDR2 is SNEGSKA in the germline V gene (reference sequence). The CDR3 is CSARDRPTYEQYF.

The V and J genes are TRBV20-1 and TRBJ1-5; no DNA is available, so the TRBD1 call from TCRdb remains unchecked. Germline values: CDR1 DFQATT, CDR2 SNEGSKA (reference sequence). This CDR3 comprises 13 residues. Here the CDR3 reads CSAPRDTNQPQHF.

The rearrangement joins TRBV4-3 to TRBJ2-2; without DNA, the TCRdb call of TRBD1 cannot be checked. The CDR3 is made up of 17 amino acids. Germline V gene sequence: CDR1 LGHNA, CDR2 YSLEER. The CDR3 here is CASSQSAGGSNTGELFF.

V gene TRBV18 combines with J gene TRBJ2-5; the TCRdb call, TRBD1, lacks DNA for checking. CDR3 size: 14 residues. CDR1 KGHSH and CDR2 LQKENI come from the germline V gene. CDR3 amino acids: CASSSGTEQETQYF. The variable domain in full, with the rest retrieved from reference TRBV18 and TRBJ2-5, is NAGVMQNPRHLVRRRGQEARLRCSPMKGHSHVYWYRQLPEEGLKFMVYLQKENIIDESGMPKERFSAEFPKEGPSILRIQQVVRGDSAAYFCASSSGTEQETQYFGPGTRLLVL.

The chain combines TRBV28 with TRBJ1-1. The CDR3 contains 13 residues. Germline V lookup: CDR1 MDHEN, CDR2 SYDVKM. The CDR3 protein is CASSSSLGTEAFF.

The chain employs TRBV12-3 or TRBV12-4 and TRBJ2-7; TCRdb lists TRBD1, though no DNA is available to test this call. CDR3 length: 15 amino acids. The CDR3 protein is CASSLAGVSIYEQYF.

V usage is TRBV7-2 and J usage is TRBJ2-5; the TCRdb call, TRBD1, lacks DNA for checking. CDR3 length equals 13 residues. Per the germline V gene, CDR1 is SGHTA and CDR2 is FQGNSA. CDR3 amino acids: CTSSADRGETQYF. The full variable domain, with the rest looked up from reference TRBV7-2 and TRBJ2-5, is GAGVSQSPSNKVTEKGKDVELRCDPISGHTALYWYRQSLGQGLEFLIYFQGNSAPDKSGLPSDRFSAERTGGSVSTLTIQRTQQEDSAVYLCTSSADRGETQYFGPGTRLLVL.